This passage covers 24 T cell receptor beta chains from one sample sequenced in a study of response to subunit inactivated influenza vaccine. TCRdb re-analysed the RT-PCR reads in MiXCR, keeping a single row per CDR3 protein. In the table there are 150,000 to 200,000 distinct CDR3 sequences, around 9.9% of which are singletons. The sequencing used non-naive T cells sorted from PBMCs, collected roughly 47 days after vaccination. These receptor sequences come from a man aged 50 to 59 who received an inactivated influenza vaccine.

The chain employs TRBV7-6 and TRBJ2-1, with D unresolved. Germline loops: CDR1 SGHVS, CDR2 FNYEAQ. V lost 4 bases and J lost 7, with 11 bases in between. The CDR3 is 13 amino acids. The CDR3 DNA reads as TGTGCCAGCAGCTCGAATCCGGAGAATGAGCAGTTCTTC. Its protein is CASSSNPENEQFF. Together with reference TRBV7-6 and TRBJ2-1, the CDR3 gives the full variable domain: GAGVSQSPRYKVTKRGQDVALRCDPISGHVSLYWYRQALGQGPEFLTYFNYEAQQDKSGLPNDRFSAERPEGSISTLTIQRTEQRDSAMYRCASSSNPENEQFFGPGTRLTVL.

This clonotype showed up many times. The rearrangement uses TRBV5-5 and TRBJ2-2, with 7 bases fitting TRBD1. The CDR3 spans 15 residues. Germline V CDR1 and CDR2: SGHKS, YYEKEE (reference sequence). V dropped 4 bases and J dropped 7; count of bases not matched to a gene: 10. DNA for the CDR3: TGTGCCAGCAGCCGCGACAGGGCCCTCAACGGGGAGCTGTTTTTT. Translation: CASSRDRALNGELFF.

This clonotype has ten or more counts. The rearrangement links TRBV7-3 to TRBJ2-1; possible D gene TRBD1, 5 bases. V lost 1 base to trimming and J lost 7 bases, with 14 bases between them. In germline, CDR1 is SGHTA, CDR2 FQGTGA. This CDR3 is 15 amino acids long. Here the CDR3 reads CASSLRRVAGNEQFF. In DNA, the CDR3 is TGTGCCAGCAGCTTAAGACGGGTCGCAGGGAATGAGCAGTTCTTC. The full variable domain, rest sourced from reference TRBV7-3 and TRBJ2-1, is GAGVSQTPSNKVTEKGKYVELRCDPISGHTALYWYRQSLGQGPEFLIYFQGTGAADDSGLPNDRFFAVRPEGSVSTLKIQRTERGDSAVYLCASSLRRVAGNEQFFGPGTRLTVL.

This clonotype was recorded many times. V and J are TRBV5-1 and TRBJ2-1; 11 bases agree with TRBD2. V shed 4 bases, J shed 9 bases, and the junction held 9 bases outside the gene matches. The germline gives CDR1 SGHRS, CDR2 YFSETQ. The CDR3 consists of 15 residues. The CDR3 sequence: CASSGISGGAGEQFF. The DNA of the CDR3 is TGCGCCAGCAGCGGAATTAGCGGGGGGGCCGGTGAGCAGTTCTTC.

Comment on this clonotype: Relative to the germline gene, one junction end is altered; a read error may explain this. This sequence joins TRBV3-1 and TRBJ2-7, with 9 bases that match TRBD2. This CDR3 is built from 19 residues. Germline V gives CDR1 LGHDT, CDR2 YNNKEL (reference sequence). The CDR3 loop reads CASSHKVPPSSGIPYDQYF. CDR3 DNA sequence: TGTGCCAGCAGCCACAAGGTTCCCCCTTCTAGCGGGATTCCCTACGATCAGTACTTC.

J is TRBJ1-1 and V is TRBV5-1; weak D call: TRBD1 (6 bases). Trimming took 0 bases from V and 3 from J, leaving 12 bases between them. Per germline, CDR1 SGHRS and CDR2 YFSETQ. The CDR3 runs to 15 residues. The CDR3 spells CASSLAWGADTEAFF. CDR3 coding DNA: TGCGCCAGCAGCTTGGCCTGGGGGGCGGACACTGAAGCTTTCTTT.

This clonotype has only a few counts. The chain has TRBV25-1 and TRBJ1-6; TRBD1 might be the D (5 bases). This CDR3 has 14 residues. Germline loops: CDR1 MGHDK, CDR2 SYGVNS. V gave up 1 base and J gave up 9 bases, with 10 bases separating them. CDR3 DNA sequence: TGTGCCAGCAGTGAATCGGGGGGGAGTTCACCCCTCCACTTT. Its translation is CASSESGGSSPLHF. The full variable domain, rest sourced from reference TRBV25-1 and TRBJ1-6, is EADIYQTPRYLVIGTGKKITLECSQTMGHDKMYWYQQDPGMELHLIHYSYGVNSTEKGDLSSESTVSRIRTEHFPLTLESARPSHTSQYLCASSESGGSSPLHFGNGTRLTVT.

V usage is TRBV27 and J usage is TRBJ1-6; D not resolved. Germline lookup yields CDR1 MNHEY and CDR2 SMNVEV (reference sequence). The CDR3 is 13 residues long. V lost 6 bases and J lost 8, with 11 bases in between. The CDR3 loop is CASRPFLDSPLHF. The CDR3 region has the DNA TGTGCCAGCAGGCCTTTCTTGGATTCACCCCTCCACTTT.

This clonotype occurred a few times. This chain uses TRBV21-1 with TRBJ2-7; the table's TRBD1 call for D was not verified on the DNA. TRBV21-1 represents a pseudogene. The CDR3 is 14 amino acids. CDR3 in amino acids: CASSNRDRAHEQYF. Here the CDR3 DNA reads TGTGCCAGCAGCAACCGGGACAGGGCTCACGAGCAGTACTTC.

The J gene is TRBJ2-7, the V gene TRBV5-5, with 10 bases matching TRBD2. CDR3 length: 15 residues. Germline assignment: CDR1 SGHKS and CDR2 YYEKEE (reference sequence). Losses at the gene ends were 5 bases for V and 4 bases for J; bases not matched to a gene: 9. The CDR3: CASRTGTSESYEQYF. The CDR3 bases are TGTGCCAGCAGGACCGGGACTAGCGAGTCTTACGAGCAGTACTTC.

This rearrangement joins TRBV3-1 to TRBJ1-5, with D possibly being TRBD1 (6 bases). Trimming left V 7 bases short and J 0 bases short, with 10 bases between. The V gene's germline CDR1 is LGHDT and CDR2 YNNKEL (reference sequence). This CDR3 contains 14 residues. The CDR3 loop is CASTQGHSNQPQHF. The CDR3 region has the DNA TGTGCCAGCACCCAGGGGCATAGCAATCAGCCCCAGCATTTT.

The chain joins TRBV6-2 or TRBV6-3 to TRBJ2-5, with 13 bases that match TRBD2. Germline V CDR1 and CDR2: MNHEY, SVGEGT. CDR3 length equals 15 residues. The J segment lost 3 bases and the V segment lost 6 bases, leaving 4 bases of the junction unmatched. The CDR3 here is CASRGLAGEEETQYF. CDR3 nucleotide sequence: TGTGCCAGCAGAGGACTAGCGGGAGAAGAAGAGACCCAGTACTTC.

The gene calls are TRBV27 and TRBJ2-1; 10 nucleotides line up with TRBD2. Germline CDR1 and CDR2: MNHEY and SMNVEV (reference sequence). CDR3 size: 15 residues. The ends lost 7 bases at V and 1 base at J; junction bases unmatched: 4. CDR3: CASKRAGGSYNEQFF. Here the CDR3 DNA reads TGTGCCAGCAAAAGAGCGGGGGGGTCCTACAATGAGCAGTTCTTC.

The genes are TRBV11-3 and TRBJ2-5; 9 bases are shared with TRBD1. V was clipped by 5 bases and J by 1 base; unmatched bases: 11. This CDR3 spans 17 amino acids. The V gene's germline CDR1 is SGHNT and CDR2 YENEEA. This chain's CDR3 is CASSQDRDRALQETQYF. The CDR3, as DNA: TGTGCCAGCAGCCAGGACCGGGACAGGGCACTCCAAGAGACCCAGTACTTC.

The J gene is TRBJ2-5, the V gene TRBV6-2 or TRBV6-3, with D possibly being TRBD1 or TRBD2 (5 bases each). CDR1 and CDR2 (germline): MNHEY, SVGEGT. Trimming removed 0 bases at V and 2 bases at J, with 10 bases between. This CDR3 spans 15 amino acids. In DNA form, the CDR3 reads TGTGCCAGCAGTTACTCGATGGGGGAACAAGAGACCCAGTACTTC. This gives the protein CASSYSMGEQETQYF.

There are many counts of this clonotype. The V call is TRBV4-3, the J call TRBJ2-7, with a weak D call TRBD2 (5 bases). The V end lost 0 bases, the J end lost 3 bases, and 9 bases lay between the germline ends. This CDR3 has 14 amino acids. The germline gives CDR1 LGHNA, CDR2 YSLEER. This CDR3 reads CASSQDWRSYEQYF. CDR3 nucleotide sequence: TGCGCCAGCAGCCAAGATTGGAGGAGCTACGAGCAGTACTTC.

This clonotype was seen repeatedly, ten times or more. This chain joins TRBV7-9 and TRBJ2-7, with 9 positions matching TRBD1. In germline, CDR1 is SEHNR, CDR2 FQNEAQ (reference sequence). This CDR3 region has 14 residues. Trimming took 6 bases from V and 4 from J; bases not matched to a gene: 7. CDR3 sequence: CASSTGGFGYEQYF. CDR3 coding DNA: TGTGCCAGCAGTACAGGGGGCTTTGGGTACGAGCAGTACTTC. The full variable domain, with the rest looked up from reference TRBV7-9 and TRBJ2-7, is DTGVSQNPRHKITKRGQNVTFRCDPISEHNRLYWYRQTLGQGPEFLTYFQNEAQLEKSRLLSDRFSAERPKGSFSTLEIQRTEQGDSAMYLCASSTGGFGYEQYFGPGTRLTVT.

This clonotype turned up a few times. CDR3 sequence (DNA): TGTGCCAGCAGCTTAAGGCCCCCGGTATTAAGCTACAATGAGCAGTTCTTC. Amino acid sequence: CASSLRPPVLSYNEQFF. This sequence joins TRBV13 and TRBJ2-1; no firm D call. Looked up from germline, CDR1 is PRHDT and CDR2 is FYEKMQ (reference sequence). This CDR3 is 17 amino acids long. V lost 2 bases and J 3 bases, leaving 17 bases between the germline ends.

This clonotype was observed a few times. The chain employs TRBV16 and TRBJ2-3; the D gene is possibly TRBD1 (6 bases). CDR1 and CDR2 from the germline V gene are KGHSY and FQNENV. The CDR3 runs 13 residues. V lost 4 bases and J 5 bases, leaving 10 bases between the germline ends. CDR3 in amino acids: CASSRTGLDTQYF. The DNA of the CDR3 is TGTGCCAGCAGCCGTACAGGGCTAGATACGCAGTATTTT.

This clonotype has at least ten counts. J is TRBJ2-2 and V is TRBV7-2; no clear D. The CDR3 is made up of 16 amino acids. The germline V gene encodes CDR1 SGHTA and CDR2 FQGNSA. The V end lost 6 bases, the J end lost 0 bases, and 14 bases lay between the germline ends. CDR3 sequence reads: CASRSFGGANTGELFF. CDR3 in DNA: TGTGCCAGCAGATCATTCGGCGGAGCGAACACCGGGGAGCTGTTTTTT.

This clonotype showed up just a few times. The V and J genes are TRBV4-1 and TRBJ1-3; D not certain. The CDR3 extends over 13 amino acids. Looked up from germline, CDR1 is MGHRA and CDR2 is YSYEKL. With 1 base removed from V and 8 bases from J, the gap between germline ends came to 9 bases. CDR3 amino acids: CASSQVVEDTIYF. CDR3 bases: TGCGCCAGCAGCCAAGTGGTTGAGGACACCATATATTTT.

This clonotype ranks as medium-sized. This chain joins TRBV3-1 and TRBJ2-7, with TRBD1 matching 11 bases. From germline, CDR1 is LGHDT and CDR2 YNNKEL (reference sequence). The CDR3 is made up of 16 amino acids. With 2 bases clipped from V and 2 bases from J, the junction kept 5 bases outside the gene matches. The chain's CDR3 is CASSQKRGQGAYEQYF. The CDR3 region has the DNA TGTGCCAGCAGCCAAAAGAGGGGACAGGGGGCCTACGAGCAGTACTTC.

This clonotype was counted at least ten times. V is TRBV7-2 and J is TRBJ2-7; 11 bases fit TRBD2. CDR3 length equals 15 residues. V was clipped by 5 bases and J by 3 bases; unmatched bases: 6. The germline V gene encodes CDR1 SGHTA and CDR2 FQGNSA. The CDR3 spells CASSKLAGAGYEQYF. The CDR3 region has the DNA TGTGCCAGCAGCAAACTAGCGGGGGCTGGCTACGAGCAGTACTTC.

The gene calls are TRBV30 and TRBJ1-1, with 7 bases lining up with TRBD1. The germline CDR1 and CDR2 sequences are GTSNPN and SVGIG (reference sequence). This CDR3 contains 17 residues. With 2 bases clipped from V and 5 bases from J, the junction kept 17 bases outside the gene matches. The chain's CDR3 is CAWSPGLGSPTGTEAFF. DNA of the CDR3: TGTGCCTGGAGTCCAGGGTTGGGGTCCCCGACAGGGACTGAAGCTTTCTTT.